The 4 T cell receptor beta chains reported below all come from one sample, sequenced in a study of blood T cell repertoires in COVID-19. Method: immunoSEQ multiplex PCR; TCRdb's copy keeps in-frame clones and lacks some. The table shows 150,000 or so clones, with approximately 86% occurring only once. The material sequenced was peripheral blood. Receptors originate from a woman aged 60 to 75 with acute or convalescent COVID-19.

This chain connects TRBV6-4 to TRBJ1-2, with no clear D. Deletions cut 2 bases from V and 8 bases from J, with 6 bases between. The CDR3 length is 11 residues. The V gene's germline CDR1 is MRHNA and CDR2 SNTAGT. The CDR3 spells CASSDGRGYTF. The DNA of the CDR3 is TGTGCCAGCAGTGACGGTCGGGGCTACACCTTC.

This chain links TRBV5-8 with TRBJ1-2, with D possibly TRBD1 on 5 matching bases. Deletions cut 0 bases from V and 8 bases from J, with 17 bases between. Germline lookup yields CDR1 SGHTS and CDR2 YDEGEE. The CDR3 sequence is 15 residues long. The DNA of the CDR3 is TGTGCCAGCAGCTTGGGTGGGGCGTCCGTTGGGGGCTACACCTTC. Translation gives CASSLGGASVGGYTF.

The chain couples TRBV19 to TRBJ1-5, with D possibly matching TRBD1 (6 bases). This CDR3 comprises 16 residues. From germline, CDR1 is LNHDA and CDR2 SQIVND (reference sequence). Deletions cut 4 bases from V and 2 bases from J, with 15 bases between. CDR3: CASSTQGLPGNQPQHF. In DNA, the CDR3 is TGTGCCAGTAGTACTCAGGGGCTTCCGGGCAATCAGCCCCAGCATTTT.

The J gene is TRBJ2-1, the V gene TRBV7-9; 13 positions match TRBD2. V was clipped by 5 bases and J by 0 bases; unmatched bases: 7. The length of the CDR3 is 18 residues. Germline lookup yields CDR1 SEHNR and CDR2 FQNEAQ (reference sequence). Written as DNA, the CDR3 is TGTGCCAGCAGCATGCCGGGACTAGCGGGGAGCTCCTACAATGAGCAGTTCTTC. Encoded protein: CASSMPGLAGSSYNEQFF.